This T cell receptor (beta chain) was observed in a study of blood T cells in healthy people across ages. This clonotype was detected a few times. Sample-barcoded 5' priming and a J-beta primer mix drove a second PCR of roughly 6 to 12 cycles. TCRdb re-analysed the 5' RACE reads in MiXCR, keeping a single row per CDR3 protein. The sample contains some 940,000 distinct CDR3 sequences, about 27% of which appear only once. These records were also assigned to another study, of T cells of mothers and their children.

Sequencing was done on a sample of blood. The sequence came from a woman aged 40 to 55 in good health.

CDR3 sequence (DNA): TGCGCCAGCAGCCAACCAAGCGGGCCGGATTATGAGCAGTACTTC. It specifies CASSQPSGPDYEQYF. The chain is built from TRBV4-1 and TRBJ2-5, with D perhaps TRBD2 (6 bases). Germline V gives CDR1 MGHRA, CDR2 YSYEKL. The CDR3 runs to 15 residues. V was trimmed by 2 bases and J by 11 bases, leaving 21 bases between them.